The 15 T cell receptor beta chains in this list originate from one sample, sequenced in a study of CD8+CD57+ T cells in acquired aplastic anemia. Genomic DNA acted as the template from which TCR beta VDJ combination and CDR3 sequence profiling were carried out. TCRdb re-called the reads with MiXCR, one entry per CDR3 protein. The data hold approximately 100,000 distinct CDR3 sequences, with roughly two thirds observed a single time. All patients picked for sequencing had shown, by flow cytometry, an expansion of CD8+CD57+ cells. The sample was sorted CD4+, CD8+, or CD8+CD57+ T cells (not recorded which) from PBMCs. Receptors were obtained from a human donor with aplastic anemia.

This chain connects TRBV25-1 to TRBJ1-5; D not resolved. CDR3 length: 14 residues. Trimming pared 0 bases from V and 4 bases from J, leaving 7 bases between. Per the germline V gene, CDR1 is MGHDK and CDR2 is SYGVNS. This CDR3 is CASSEYGLNQPQHF. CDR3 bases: TGTGCCAGCAGTGAATACGGACTTAATCAGCCCCAGCATTTT. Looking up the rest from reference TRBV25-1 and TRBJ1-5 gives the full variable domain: EADIYQTPRYLVIGTGKKITLECSQTMGHDKMYWYQQDPGMELHLIHYSYGVNSTEKGDLSSESTVSRIRTEHFPLTLESARPSHTSQYLCASSEYGLNQPQHFGDGTRLSIL.

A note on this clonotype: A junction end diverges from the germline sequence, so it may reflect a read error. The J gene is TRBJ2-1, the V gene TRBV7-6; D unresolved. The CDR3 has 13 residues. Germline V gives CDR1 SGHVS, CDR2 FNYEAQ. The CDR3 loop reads CASSQDPPNEQFF. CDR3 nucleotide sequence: TGCGCCAGCAGCCAAGATCCCCCCAATGAGCAGTTCTTC.

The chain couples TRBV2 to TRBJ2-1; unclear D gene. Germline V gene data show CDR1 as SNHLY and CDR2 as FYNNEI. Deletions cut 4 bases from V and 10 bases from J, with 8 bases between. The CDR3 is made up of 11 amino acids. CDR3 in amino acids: CASSVSYEQFF. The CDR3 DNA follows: TGTGCCAGCAGTGTCAGCTACGAGCAGTTCTTC.

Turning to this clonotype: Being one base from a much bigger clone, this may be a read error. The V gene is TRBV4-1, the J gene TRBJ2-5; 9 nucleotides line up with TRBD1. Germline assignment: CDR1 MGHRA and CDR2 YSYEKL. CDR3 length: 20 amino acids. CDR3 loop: CAGSQDKDRGAAASQETQYF. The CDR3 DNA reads TGCGCCGGCAGCCAAGATAAGGACAGGGGTGCAGCGGCGAGCCAAGAGACCCAGTACTTC.

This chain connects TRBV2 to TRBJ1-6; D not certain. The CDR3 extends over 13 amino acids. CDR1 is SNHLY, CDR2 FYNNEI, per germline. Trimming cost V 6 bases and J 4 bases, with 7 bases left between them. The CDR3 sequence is CASSPGYNSPLHF. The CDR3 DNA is TGTGCCAGCAGCCCTGGTTATAATTCACCCCTCCACTTT.

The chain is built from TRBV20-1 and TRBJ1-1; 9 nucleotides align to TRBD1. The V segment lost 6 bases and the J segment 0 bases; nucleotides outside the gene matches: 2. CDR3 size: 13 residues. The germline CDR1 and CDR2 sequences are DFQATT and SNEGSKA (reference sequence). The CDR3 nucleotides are TGCAGTGCACAGGGGGCGATGAACACTGAAGCTTTCTTT. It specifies CSAQGAMNTEAFF.

The CDR3 DNA reads TGTGCCAGCAGGTACGAGCGCTACACAGATACGCAGTATTTT. It yields the protein CASRYERYTDTQYF. The chain couples TRBV2 to TRBJ2-3; D gene unclear. The CDR3 sequence is 14 residues long. Trimming took 6 bases from V and 2 from J, leaving 12 bases between them. Germline assignment: CDR1 SNHLY and CDR2 FYNNEI.

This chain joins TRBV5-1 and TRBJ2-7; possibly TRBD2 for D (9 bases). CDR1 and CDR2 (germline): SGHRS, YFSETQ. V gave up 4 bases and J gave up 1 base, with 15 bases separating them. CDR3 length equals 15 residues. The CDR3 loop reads CASSAGGTGSYEQYF. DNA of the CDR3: TGCGCCAGCAGCGCGGGGGGGACAGGTTCCTACGAGCAGTACTTC.

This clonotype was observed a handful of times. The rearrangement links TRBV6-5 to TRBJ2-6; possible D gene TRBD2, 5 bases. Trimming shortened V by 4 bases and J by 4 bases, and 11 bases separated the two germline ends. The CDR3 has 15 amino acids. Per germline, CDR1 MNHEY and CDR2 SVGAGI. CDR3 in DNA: TGTGCCAGCAGTTCTCAGCGGTCCGGGGCCAACGTCCTGACTTTC. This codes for CASSSQRSGANVLTF.

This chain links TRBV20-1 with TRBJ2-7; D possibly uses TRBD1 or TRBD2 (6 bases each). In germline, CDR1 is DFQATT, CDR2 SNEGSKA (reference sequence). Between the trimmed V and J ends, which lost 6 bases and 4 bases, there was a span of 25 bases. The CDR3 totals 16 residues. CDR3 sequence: CSAGDGGTYLTYEQYF. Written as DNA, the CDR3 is TGCAGTGCGGGGGACGGAGGGACATATTTAACGTACGAGCAGTACTTC.

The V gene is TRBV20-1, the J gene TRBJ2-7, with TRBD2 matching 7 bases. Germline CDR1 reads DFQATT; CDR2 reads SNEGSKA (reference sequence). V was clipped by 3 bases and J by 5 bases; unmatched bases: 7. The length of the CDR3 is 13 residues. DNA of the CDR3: TGCAGTGCTAGGTTGGCGGGAGTTAACGAGCAGTACTTC. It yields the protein CSARLAGVNEQYF.

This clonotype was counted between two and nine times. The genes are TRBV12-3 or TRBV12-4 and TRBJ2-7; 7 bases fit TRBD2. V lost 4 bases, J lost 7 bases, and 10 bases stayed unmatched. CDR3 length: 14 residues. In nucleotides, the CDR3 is TGTGCCAGCAGTTCCCGGACTAGAGGGACGGAGCAGTACTTC. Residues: CASSSRTRGTEQYF.

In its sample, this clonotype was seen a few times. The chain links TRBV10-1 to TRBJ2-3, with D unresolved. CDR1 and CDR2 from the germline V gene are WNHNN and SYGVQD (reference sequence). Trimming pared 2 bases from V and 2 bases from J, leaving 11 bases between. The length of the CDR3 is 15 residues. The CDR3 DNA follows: TGCGCCAGCAGTGAGACAAGGACCTCCACAGATACGCAGTATTTT. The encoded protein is CASSETRTSTDTQYF.

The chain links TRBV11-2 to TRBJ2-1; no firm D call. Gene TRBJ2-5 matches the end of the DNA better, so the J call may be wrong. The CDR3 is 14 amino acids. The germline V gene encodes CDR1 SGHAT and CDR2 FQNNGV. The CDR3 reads CASSVVRGQETQYF. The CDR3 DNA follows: TGTGCCAGCAGCGTCGTCCGTGGACAAGAGACCCAGTACTTC.

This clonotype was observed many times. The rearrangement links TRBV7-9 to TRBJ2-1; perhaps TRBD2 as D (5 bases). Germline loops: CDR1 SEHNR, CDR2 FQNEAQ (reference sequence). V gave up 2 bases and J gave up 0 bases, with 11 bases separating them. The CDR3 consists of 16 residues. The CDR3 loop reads CASSLIGESSYNEQFF. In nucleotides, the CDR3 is TGTGCCAGCAGCTTAATCGGGGAGAGCTCCTACAATGAGCAGTTCTTC.